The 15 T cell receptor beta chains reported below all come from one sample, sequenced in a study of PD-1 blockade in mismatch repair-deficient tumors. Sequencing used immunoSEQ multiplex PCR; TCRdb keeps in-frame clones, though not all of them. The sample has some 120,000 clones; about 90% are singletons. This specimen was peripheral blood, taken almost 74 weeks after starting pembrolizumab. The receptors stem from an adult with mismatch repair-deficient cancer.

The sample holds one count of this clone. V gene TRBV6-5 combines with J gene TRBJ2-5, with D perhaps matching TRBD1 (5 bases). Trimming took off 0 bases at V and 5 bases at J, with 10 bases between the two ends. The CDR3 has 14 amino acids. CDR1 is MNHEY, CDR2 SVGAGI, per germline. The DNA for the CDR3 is TGTGCCAGCAGTTACTCGCCAGGGCGGGAGACCCAGTACTTC. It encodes CASSYSPGRETQYF.

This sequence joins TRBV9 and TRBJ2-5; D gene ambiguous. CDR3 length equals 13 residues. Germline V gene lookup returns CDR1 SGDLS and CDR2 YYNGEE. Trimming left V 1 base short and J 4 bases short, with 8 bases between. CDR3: CASSVNLAETQYF. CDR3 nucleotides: TGTGCCAGCAGCGTAAATCTTGCAGAGACCCAGTACTTC.

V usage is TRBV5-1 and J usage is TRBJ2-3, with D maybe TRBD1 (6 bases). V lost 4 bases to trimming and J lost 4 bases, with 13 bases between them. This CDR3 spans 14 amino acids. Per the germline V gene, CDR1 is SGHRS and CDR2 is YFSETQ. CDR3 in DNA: TGCGCCAGCAGCATAGGACAGAAGGCAGATACGCAGTATTTT. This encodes CASSIGQKADTQYF.

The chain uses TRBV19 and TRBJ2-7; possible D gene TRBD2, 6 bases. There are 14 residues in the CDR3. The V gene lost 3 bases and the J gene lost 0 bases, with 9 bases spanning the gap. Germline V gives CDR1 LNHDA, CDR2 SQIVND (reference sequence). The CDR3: CASSIRGFSYEQYF. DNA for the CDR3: TGTGCCAGTAGTATCCGGGGGTTCTCCTACGAGCAGTACTTC.

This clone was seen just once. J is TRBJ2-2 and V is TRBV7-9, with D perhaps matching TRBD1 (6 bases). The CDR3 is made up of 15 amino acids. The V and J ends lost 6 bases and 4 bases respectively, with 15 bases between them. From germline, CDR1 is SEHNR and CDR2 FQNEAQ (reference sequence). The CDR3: CASSLTGRVTGELFF. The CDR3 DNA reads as TGTGCCAGCAGTCTCACAGGGCGGGTCACCGGGGAGCTGTTTTTT.

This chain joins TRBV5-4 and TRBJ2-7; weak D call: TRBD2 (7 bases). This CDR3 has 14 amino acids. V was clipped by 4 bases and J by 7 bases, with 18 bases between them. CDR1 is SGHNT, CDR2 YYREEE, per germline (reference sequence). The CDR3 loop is CASSPEGGAREQYF. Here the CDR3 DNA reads TGTGCCAGCAGCCCGGAGGGGGGGGCGCGAGAGCAGTACTTC.

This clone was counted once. The CDR3 reads CATSSSGSGTGELFF. CDR3 bases: TGTGCCACCAGCAGTAGCGGGAGTGGGACCGGGGAGCTGTTTTTT. The J gene is TRBJ2-2, the V gene TRBV15, with 9 bases fitting TRBD2. CDR1 and CDR2 from the germline V gene are LNHNV and YYDKDF (reference sequence). V lost 3 bases and J lost 5; bases outside the gene matches: 4. The CDR3 contains 15 residues. The full variable domain, completed using reference TRBV15 and TRBJ2-2, is DAMVIQNPRYQVTQFGKPVTLSCSQTLNHNVMYWYQQKSSQAPKLLFHYYDKDFNNEADTPDNFQSRRPNTSFCFLDIRSPGLGDTAMYLCATSSSGSGTGELFFGEGSRLTVL.

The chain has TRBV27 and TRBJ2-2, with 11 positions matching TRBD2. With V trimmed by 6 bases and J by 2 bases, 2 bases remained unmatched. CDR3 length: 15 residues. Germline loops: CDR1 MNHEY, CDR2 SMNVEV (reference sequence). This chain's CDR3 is CASRGLAENTGELFF. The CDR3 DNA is TGTGCCAGCAGGGGACTAGCGGAAAACACCGGGGAGCTGTTTTTT.

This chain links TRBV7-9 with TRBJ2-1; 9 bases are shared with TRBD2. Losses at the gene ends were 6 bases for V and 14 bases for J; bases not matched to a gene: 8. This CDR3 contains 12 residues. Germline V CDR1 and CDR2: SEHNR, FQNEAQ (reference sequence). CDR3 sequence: CASSRPSSGEFF. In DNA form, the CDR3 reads TGTGCCAGCAGTCGACCTTCTAGCGGGGAGTTCTTC.

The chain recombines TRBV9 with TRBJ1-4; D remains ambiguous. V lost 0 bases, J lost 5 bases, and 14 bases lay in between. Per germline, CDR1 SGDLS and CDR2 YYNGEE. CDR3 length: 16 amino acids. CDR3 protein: CASSVASKMPNEKLFF. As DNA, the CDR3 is TGTGCCAGCAGCGTAGCCTCCAAAATGCCAAATGAAAAACTGTTTTTT.

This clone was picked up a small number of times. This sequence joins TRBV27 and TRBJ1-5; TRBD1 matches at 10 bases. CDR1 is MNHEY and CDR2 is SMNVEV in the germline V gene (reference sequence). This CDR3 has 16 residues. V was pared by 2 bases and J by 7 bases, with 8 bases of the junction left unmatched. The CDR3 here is CASSLVGTGVGQPQHF. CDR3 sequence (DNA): TGTGCCAGCAGTTTAGTCGGGACAGGGGTGGGACAGCCCCAGCATTTT.

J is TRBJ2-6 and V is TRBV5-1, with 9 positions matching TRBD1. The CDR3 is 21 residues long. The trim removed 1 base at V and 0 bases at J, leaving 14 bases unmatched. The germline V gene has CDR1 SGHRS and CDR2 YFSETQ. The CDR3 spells CASSLSQTGGEVPSGANVLTF. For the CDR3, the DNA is TGCGCCAGCAGCTTGAGTCAAACAGGGGGCGAAGTCCCCTCTGGGGCCAACGTCCTGACTTTC.

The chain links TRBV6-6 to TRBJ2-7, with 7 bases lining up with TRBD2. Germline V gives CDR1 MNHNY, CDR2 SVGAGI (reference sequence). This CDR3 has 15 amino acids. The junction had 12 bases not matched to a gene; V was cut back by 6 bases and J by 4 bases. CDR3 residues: CASSLGGGPLYEQYF. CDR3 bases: TGTGCCAGCAGCCTCGGGGGAGGGCCGCTTTACGAGCAGTACTTC.

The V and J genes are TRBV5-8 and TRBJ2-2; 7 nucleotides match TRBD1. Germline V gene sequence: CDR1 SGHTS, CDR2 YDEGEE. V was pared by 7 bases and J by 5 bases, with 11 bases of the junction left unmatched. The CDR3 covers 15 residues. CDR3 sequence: CASEIRDSNTGELFF. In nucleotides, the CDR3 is TGTGCCAGCGAAATCCGGGACAGCAATACCGGGGAGCTGTTTTTT.

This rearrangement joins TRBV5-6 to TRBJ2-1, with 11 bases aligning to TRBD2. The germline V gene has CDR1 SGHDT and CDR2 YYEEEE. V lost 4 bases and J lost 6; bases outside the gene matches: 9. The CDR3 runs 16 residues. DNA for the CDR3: TGTGCCAGCAGCCACACGGGACTAGCGGAATTCAATGAGCAGTTCTTC. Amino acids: CASSHTGLAEFNEQFF. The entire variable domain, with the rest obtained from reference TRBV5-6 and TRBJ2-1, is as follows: DAGVTQSPTHLIKTRGQQVTLRCSPKSGHDTVSWYQQALGQGPQFIFQYYEEEERQRGNFPDRFSGHQFPNYSSELNVNALLLGDSALYLCASSHTGLAEFNEQFFGPGTRLTVL.